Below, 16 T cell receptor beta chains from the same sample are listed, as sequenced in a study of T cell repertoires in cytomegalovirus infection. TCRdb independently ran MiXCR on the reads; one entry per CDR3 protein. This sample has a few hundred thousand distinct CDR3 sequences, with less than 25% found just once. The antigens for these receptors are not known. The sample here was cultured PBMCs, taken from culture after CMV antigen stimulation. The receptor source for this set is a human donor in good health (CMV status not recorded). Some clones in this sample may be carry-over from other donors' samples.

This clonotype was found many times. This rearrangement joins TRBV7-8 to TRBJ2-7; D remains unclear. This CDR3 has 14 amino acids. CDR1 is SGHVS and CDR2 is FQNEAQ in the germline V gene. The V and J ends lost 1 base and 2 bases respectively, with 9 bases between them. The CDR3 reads CASSLGSGAYEQYF. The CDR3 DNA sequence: TGTGCCAGCAGCTTAGGTTCCGGTGCCTACGAGCAGTACTTC.

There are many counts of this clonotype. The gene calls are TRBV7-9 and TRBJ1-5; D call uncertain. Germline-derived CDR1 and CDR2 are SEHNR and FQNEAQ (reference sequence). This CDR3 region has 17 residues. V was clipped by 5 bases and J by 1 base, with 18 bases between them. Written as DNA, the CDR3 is TGTGCCAGCAGCGCTTCCTTCGGACTTCAGAGCAATCAGCCCCAGCATTTT. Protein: CASSASFGLQSNQPQHF. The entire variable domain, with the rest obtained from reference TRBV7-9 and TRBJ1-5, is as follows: DTGVSQNPRHKITKRGQNVTFRCDPISEHNRLYWYRQTLGQGPEFLTYFQNEAQLEKSRLLSDRFSAERPKGSFSTLEIQRTEQGDSAMYLCASSASFGLQSNQPQHFGDGTRLSIL.

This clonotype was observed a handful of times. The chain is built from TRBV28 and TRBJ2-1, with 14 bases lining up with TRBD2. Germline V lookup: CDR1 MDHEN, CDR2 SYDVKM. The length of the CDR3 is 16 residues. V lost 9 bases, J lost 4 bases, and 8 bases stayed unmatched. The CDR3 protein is CASTSTSGGGYNEQFF. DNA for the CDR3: TGTGCCAGTACATCGACTAGCGGGGGGGGATACAATGAGCAGTTCTTC.

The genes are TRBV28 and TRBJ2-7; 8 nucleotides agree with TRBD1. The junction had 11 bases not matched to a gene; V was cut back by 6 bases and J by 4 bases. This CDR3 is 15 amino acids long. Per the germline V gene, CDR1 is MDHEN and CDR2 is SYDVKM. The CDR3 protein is CASSISGGEFYEQYF. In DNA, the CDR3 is TGTGCCAGCAGCATTTCAGGGGGCGAGTTTTACGAGCAGTACTTC. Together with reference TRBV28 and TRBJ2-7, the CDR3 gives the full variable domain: DVKVTQSSRYLVKRTGEKVFLECVQDMDHENMFWYRQDPGLGLRLIYFSYDVKMKEKGDIPEGYSVSREKKERFSLILESASTNQTSMYLCASSISGGEFYEQYFGPGTRLTVT.

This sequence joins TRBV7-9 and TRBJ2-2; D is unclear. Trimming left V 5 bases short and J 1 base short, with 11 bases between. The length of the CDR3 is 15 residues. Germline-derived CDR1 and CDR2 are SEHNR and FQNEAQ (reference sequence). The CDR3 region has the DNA TGTGCCAGCAGCCTCGAGCCAGGGAACACCGGGGAGCTGTTTTTT. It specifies CASSLEPGNTGELFF.

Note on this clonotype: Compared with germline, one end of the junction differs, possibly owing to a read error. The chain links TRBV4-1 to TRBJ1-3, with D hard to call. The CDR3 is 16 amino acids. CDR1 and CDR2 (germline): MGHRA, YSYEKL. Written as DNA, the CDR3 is TGCGCCAGCAGCCAAGGCGGAGGGCCCCCTGGAAACACCATACATTTT. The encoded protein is CASSQGGGPPGNTIHF.

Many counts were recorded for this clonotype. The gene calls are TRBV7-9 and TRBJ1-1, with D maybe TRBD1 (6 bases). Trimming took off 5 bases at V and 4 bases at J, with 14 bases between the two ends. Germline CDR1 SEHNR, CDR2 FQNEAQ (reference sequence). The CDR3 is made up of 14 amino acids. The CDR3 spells CASSPPGGPTEAFF. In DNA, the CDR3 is TGTGCCAGCAGCCCCCCCGGGGGGCCCACTGAAGCTTTCTTT.

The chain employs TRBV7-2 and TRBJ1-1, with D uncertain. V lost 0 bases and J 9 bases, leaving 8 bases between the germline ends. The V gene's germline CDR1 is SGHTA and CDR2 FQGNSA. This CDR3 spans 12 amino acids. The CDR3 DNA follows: TGTGCCAGCAGCTTAGCCAGGTCCAAAGCTTTCTTT. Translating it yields CASSLARSKAFF.

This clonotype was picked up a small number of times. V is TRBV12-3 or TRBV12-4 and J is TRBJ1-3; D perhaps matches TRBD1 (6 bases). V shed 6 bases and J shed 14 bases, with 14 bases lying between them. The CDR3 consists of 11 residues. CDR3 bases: TGTGCCAGCAGACAGACAGGAAAAGTATATTTT. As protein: CASRQTGKVYF.

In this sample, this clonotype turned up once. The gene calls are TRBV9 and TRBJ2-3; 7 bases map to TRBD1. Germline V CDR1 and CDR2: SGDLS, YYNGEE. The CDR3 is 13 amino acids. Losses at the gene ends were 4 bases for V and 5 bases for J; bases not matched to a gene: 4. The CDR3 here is CASSLGTEDTQYF. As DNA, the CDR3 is TGTGCCAGCAGCCTAGGGACAGAAGATACGCAGTATTTT.

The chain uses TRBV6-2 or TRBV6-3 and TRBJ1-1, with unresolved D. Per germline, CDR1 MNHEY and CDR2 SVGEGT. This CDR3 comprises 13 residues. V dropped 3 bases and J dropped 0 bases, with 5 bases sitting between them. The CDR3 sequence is CASSYVLNTEAFF. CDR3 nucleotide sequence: TGTGCCAGCAGTTATGTCCTGAACACTGAAGCTTTCTTT.

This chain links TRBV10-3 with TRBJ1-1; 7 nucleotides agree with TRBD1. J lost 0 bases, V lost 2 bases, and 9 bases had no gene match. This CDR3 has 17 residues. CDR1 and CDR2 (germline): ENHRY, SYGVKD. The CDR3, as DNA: TGTGCCATCAGTGAGCCCAGGACAGGACGAATGAACACTGAAGCTTTCTTT. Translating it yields CAISEPRTGRMNTEAFF.

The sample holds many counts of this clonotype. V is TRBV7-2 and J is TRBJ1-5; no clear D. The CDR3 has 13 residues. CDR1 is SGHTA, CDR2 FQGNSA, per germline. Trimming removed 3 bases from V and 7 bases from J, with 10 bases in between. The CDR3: CASSFRVGQPQHF. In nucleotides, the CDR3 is TGTGCCAGCAGCTTCCGGGTTGGGCAGCCCCAGCATTTT.

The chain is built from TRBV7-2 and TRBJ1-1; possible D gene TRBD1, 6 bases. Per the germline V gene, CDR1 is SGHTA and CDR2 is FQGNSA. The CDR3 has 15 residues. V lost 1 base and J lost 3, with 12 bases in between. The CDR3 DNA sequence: TGTGCCAGCAGCTTAGTGGGGGGCAAAGACACTGAAGCTTTCTTT. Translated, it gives CASSLVGGKDTEAFF.

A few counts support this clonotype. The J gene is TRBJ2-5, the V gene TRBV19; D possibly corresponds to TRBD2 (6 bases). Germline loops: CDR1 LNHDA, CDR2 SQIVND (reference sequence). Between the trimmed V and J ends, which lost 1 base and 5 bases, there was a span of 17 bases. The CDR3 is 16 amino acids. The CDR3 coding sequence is TGTGCCAGTAGTATAGGTCGGACTACCGCTCTCGAGACCCAGTACTTC. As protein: CASSIGRTTALETQYF.

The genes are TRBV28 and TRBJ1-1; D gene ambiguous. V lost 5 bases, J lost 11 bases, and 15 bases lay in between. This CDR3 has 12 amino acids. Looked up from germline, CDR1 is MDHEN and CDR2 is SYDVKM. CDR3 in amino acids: CASSLRTTVAFF. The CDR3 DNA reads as TGTGCCAGCAGTCTCAGAACTACGGTGGCTTTCTTT.